Described below is a single T cell receptor beta chain sequence and its context. Its antigen remains unidentified. The data originate from a study of CXCR3-negative and CXCR3-positive naive CD8 T cells. Whole-study results and caveats: Hydrophobicity of TRB CDR3s was greater in CXCR3-positive naive cells than in CXCR3-negative naive cells.

The CDR3 is 14 amino acids. Germline CDR1 SEHNR, CDR2 FQNEAQ (reference sequence). UMI labels and 5' RACE were used to prepare the TRB cDNA libraries. Reanalyzing the 5' RACE reads, TCRdb keeps one entry per CDR3 protein, without DNA. This repertoire comprises 20,000 to 30,000 distinct CDR3 sequences; its ten largest clones make up about 2.6%. Source material: naive CXCR3- CD8+ T cells from blood. Subset given: CD45RO-CCR7+CD27+CD95- naive CD8+ T cells lacking CXCR3 (TNR3-). The receptor was derived from a human donor in good health. Some clones in this sample may be carry-over from other donors' samples. The chain joins TRBV7-9 to TRBJ1-1; TCRdb outputs TRBD1, but without DNA this stays unchecked. The CDR3 spells CASGQVLMNTEAFF.